This TCR beta chain stems from a study of beta chain features in type 1 diabetes. Study findings and constraints: Across all four CD4+ subsets, people with type 1 diabetes showed modestly shorter TCRB CDR3s. Any PCR bias toward short templates would affect both groups alike.

Expressed TCRB transcripts were sequenced because the entire RNA isolate underwent reverse transcription. TCRdb's table, derived via immunoSEQ multiplex PCR, lists solely in-frame clones and lacks some. This sample has roughly 330,000 clones, with 9.5% to 12% found just once. This clone was seen a few times. The antigen remains undetermined. CDR1 is MNHEY and CDR2 is SMNVEV in the germline V gene (reference sequence). The CDR3 runs 13 residues. V gave up 5 bases and J gave up 7 bases; unmatched junction bases: 8. The rearrangement joins TRBV27 to TRBJ2-7; TRBD2 agrees at 7 bases. This receptor was taken from a woman in her thirties in good health. The specimen was naive CD4+ T cells from blood. The CDR3 sequence is CASSNRTRGEQYF. The CDR3 DNA reads as TGTGCCAGCAGTAACCGGACTAGAGGTGAGCAGTACTTC.